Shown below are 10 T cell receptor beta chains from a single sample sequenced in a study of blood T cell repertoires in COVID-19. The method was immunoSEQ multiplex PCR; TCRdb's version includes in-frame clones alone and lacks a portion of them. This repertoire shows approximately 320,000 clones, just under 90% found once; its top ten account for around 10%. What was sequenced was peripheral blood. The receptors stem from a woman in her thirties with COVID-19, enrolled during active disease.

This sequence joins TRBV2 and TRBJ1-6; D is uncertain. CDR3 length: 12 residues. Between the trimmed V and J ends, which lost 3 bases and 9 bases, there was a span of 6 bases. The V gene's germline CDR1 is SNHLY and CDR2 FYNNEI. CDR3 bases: TGTGCCAGCAGTGAGGCGGGTTCACCCCTCCACTTT. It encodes CASSEAGSPLHF. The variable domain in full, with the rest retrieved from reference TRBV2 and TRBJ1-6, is EPEVTQTPSHQVTQMGQEVILRCVPISNHLYFYWYRQILGQKVEFLVSFYNNEISEKSEIFDDQFSVERPDGSNFTLKIRSTKLEDSAMYFCASSEAGSPLHFGNGTRLTVT.

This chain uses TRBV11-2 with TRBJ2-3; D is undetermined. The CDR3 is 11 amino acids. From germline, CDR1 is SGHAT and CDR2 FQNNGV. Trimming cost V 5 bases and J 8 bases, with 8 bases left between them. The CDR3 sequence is CASSVTGTQYF. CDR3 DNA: TGTGCCAGCAGCGTTACGGGTACGCAGTATTTT.

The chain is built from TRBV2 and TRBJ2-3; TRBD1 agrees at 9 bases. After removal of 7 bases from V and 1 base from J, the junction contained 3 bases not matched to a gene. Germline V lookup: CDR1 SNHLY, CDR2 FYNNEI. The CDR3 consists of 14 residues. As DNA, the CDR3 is TGTGCCAGCACCAGGACAGGGGGCACAGATACGCAGTATTTT. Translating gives CASTRTGGTDTQYF.

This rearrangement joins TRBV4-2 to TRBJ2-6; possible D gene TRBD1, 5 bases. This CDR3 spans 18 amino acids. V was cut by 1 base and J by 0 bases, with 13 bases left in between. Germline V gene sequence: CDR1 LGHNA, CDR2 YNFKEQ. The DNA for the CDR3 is TGTGCCAGCAGCCAAGTTGGGGCAGGAAGCTCTGGGGCCAACGTCCTGACTTTC. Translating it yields CASSQVGAGSSGANVLTF.

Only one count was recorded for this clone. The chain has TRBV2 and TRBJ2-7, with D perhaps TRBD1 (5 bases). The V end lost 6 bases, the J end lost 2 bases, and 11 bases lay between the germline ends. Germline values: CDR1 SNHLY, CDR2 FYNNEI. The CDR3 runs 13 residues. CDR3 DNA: TGTGCCAGCAGAGGAGAAGGGGCCTACGAGCAGTACTTC. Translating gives CASRGEGAYEQYF.

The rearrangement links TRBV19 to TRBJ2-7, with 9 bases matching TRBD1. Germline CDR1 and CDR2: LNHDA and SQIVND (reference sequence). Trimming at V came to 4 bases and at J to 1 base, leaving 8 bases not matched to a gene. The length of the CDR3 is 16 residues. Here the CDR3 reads CASSTYSDRGSYEQYF. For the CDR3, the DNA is TGTGCCAGTAGTACTTACTCCGACAGGGGGTCCTACGAGCAGTACTTC.

DNA of the CDR3: TGTGCCGAGGGGACAGGGGGGCCAGATACGCAGTATTTT. Encoded protein: CAEGTGGPDTQYF. The chain carries TRBV6-5 and TRBJ2-3; 11 bases fit TRBD1. Germline V gives CDR1 MNHEY, CDR2 SVGAGI. The V segment lost 11 bases and the J segment 4 bases; nucleotides outside the gene matches: 5. The CDR3 extends over 13 amino acids.

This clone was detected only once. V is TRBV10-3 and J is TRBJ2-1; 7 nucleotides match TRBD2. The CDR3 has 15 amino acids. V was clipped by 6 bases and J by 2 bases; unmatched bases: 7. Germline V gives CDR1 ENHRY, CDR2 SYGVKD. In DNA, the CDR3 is TGTGCCATCAGGCCCTCTAGCGGTCCCTACAATGAGCAGTTCTTC. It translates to CAIRPSSGPYNEQFF.

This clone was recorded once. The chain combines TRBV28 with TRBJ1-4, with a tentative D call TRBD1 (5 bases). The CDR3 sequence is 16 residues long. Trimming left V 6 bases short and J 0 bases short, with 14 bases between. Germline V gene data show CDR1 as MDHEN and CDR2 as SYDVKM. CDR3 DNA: TGTGCCAGCAGCTCCGACAGCGAAGCAACTAATGAAAAACTGTTTTTT. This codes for CASSSDSEATNEKLFF.

CDR3 DNA: TGTGCCAGCAGTGGACTAGCGGGGGGGCGATACAACGAGCAGTACTTC. Its protein is CASSGLAGGRYNEQYF. V usage is TRBV2 and J usage is TRBJ2-7; TRBD2 aligns across 14 bases. Germline values: CDR1 SNHLY, CDR2 FYNNEI. The CDR3 consists of 16 residues. V dropped 4 bases and J dropped 5; count of bases not matched to a gene: 7.